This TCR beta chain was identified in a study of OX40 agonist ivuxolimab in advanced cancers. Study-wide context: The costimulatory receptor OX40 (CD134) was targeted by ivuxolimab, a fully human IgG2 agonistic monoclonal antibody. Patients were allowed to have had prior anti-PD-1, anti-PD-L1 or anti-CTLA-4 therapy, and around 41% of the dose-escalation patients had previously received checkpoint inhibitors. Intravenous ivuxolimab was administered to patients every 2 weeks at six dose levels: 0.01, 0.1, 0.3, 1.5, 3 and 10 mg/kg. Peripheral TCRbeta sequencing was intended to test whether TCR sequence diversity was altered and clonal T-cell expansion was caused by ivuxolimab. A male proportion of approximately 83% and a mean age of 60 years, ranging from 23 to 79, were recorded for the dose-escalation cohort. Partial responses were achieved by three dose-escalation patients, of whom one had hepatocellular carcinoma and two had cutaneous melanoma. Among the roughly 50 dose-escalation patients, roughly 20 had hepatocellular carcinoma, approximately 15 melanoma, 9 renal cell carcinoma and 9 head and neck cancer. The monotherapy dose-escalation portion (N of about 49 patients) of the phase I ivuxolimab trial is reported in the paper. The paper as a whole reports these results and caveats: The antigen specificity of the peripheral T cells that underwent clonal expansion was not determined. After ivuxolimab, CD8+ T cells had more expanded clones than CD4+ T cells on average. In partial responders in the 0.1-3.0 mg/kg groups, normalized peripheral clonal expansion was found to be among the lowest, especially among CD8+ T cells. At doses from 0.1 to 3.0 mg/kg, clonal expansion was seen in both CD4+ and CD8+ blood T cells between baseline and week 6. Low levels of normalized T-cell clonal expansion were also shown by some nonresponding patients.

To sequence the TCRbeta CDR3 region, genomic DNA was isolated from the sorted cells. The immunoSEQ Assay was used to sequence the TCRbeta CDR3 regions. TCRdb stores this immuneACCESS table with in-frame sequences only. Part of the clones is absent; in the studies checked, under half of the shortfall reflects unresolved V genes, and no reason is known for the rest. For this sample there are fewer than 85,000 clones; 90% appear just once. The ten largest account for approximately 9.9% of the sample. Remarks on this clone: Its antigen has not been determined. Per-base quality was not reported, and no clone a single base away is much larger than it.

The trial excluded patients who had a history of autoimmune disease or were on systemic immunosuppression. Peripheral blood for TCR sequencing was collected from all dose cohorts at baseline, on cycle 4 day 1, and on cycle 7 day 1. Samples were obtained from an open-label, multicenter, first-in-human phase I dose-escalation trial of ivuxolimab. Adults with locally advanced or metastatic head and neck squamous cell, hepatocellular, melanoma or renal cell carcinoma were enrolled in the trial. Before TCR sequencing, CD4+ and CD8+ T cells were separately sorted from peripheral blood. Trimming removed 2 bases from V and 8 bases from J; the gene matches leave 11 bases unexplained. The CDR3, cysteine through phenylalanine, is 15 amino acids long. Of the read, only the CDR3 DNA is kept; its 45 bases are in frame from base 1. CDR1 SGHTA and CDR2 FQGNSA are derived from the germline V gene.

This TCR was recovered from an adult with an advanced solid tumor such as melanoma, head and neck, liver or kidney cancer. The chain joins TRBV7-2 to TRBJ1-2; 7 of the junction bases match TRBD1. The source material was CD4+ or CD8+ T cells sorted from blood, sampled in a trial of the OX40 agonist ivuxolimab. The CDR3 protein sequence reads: CASSLLNRGYSGYTF. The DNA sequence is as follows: TGTGCCAGCAGCTTATTGAACAGGGGTTATAGCGGCTACACCTTC.